Described below is a single T cell receptor beta chain sequence and its context. One junction end does not reproduce the germline sequence, and a read error may be involved. The data derive from a study of tumor-infiltrating lymphocytes in primary liver carcinoma. This CDR3 comprises 13 residues. Germline values: CDR1 MNHEY, CDR2 SVGAGI. The investigators made TCR beta cDNA from roughly 0.45 ug total RNA, using a constant-region primer. Three rounds of nested multiplex PCR with slightly modified ARM-PCR produced TCR beta libraries. The first two PCR rounds used TRBV1-TRBV30 primers with a Cbeta primer, 9 to 11 cycles each. MiXCR, applied by TCRdb to the multiplex PCR reads, yields one record per CDR3 protein. The sample lists just over 300,000 distinct CDR3 sequences; roughly 60% were seen once. In addition to blood RNA drawn from unsorted whole blood, germline DNA was extracted.

The sequence was obtained from a woman aged 25 to 39 with primary liver carcinoma and hepatitis B virus infection. This rearrangement joins TRBV6-5 to TRBJ2-3, with TRBD2 matching 7 bases. Input material: peripheral blood. CDR3 sequence: CVSSLGGWDTQYF. Here the CDR3 DNA reads TGTGTCAGCAGTCTCGGGGGGTGGGATACGCAGTATTTT.